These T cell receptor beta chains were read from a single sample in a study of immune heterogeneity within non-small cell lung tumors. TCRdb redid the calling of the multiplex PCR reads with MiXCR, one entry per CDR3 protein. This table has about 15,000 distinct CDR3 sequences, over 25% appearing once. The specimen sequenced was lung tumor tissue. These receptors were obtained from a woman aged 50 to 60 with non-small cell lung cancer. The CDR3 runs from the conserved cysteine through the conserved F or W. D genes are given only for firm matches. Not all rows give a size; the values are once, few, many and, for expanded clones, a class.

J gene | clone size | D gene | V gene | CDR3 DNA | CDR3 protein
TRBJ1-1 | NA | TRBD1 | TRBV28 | TGTGCCACCACTGGACCCAGGGGGCTTGGGACTGAAGCTTTCTTT | CATTGPRGLGTEAFF
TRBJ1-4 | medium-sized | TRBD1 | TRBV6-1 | TGTGCCAGCAGTTACGACTCCCCCGGGACAGATGAAAAACTGTTTTTT | CASSYDSPGTDEKLFF
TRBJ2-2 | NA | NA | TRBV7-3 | TGTGCCAGCAGCGCCGCCGGCGGCCTAGACACCGGGGAGCTGTTTTTT | CASSAAGGLDTGELFF
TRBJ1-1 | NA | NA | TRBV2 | TGTGCCAGCAGTTTACAGGGCCCCAGGAACACTGAAGCTTTCTTT | CASSLQGPRNTEAFF
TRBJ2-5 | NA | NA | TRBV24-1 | TGTGCCACCAGTCCCGGGACAGAGACCCAGTACTTC | CATSPGTETQYF
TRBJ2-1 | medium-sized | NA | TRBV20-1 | TGCAGTGCGAAGAGAAGCGGAAATTACAATGAGCAGTTCTTC | CSAKRSGNYNEQFF
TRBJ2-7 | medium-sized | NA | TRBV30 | TGTGCCTGGAGTTTAGGCTCGGAGCAGTACTTC | CAWSLGSEQYF
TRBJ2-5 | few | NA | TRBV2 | TGTGCCAGCAGTAGAGACTACCAAGAGACCCAGTACTTC | CASSRDYQETQYF
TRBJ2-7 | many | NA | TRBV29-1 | TGCAGCGTTGTCAAGAGCTCCTACGAGCAGTACTTC | CSVVKSSYEQYF
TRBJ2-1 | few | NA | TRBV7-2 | TGTGCCAGCAGCCTAGCCGGATCCTACAATGAGCAGTTCTTC | CASSLAGSYNEQFF
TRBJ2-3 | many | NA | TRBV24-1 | TGTGCCACCAGTGATACAGCAACAGTCACAGATACGCAGTATTTT | CATSDTATVTDTQYF
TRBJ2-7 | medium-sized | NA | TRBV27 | TGTGCCAGCAGTTCGGGGAGCTACGAGCAGTACTTC | CASSSGSYEQYF
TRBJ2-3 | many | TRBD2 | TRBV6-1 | TGTGCCAGCACCCCGGGCGGGGGGGGGACGCAGTATTTT | CASTPGGGGTQYF
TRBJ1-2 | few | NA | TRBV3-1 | TGTGCCAGCAGCCCCGGGCTCCTTGCGCCCTATGGCTACACCTTC | CASSPGLLAPYGYTF
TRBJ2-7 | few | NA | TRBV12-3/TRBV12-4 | TGTGCCAGCAGCTCCGGGGCGCACGAGCAGTACTTC | CASSSGAHEQYF
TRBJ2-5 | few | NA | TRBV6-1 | NA | CASSDFWGGGSETKYF
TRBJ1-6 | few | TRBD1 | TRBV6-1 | TGTGCCAGCAGGGAGGGGACAGGGGACTCACCCCTCCACTTT | CASREGTGDSPLHF
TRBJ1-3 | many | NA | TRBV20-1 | TGCAGTGCTAGACCGACAGGACGGGTAGGAAACACCATATATTTT | CSARPTGRVGNTIYF
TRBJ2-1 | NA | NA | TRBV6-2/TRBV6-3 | TGTGCCAGCAGCCAGGAGTTTCTGGGATTCTCCTACAATGAGCAGTTCTTC | CASSQEFLGFSYNEQFF
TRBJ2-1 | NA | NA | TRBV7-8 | TGTGCCAGCAGCTTACGTCCCGGTCCGAGCTCCTACAATGAGCAGTTCTTC | CASSLRPGPSSYNEQFF
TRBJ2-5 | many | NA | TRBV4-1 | TGCGCCAGCAGCCAACTCCTATTTCAAGAGACCCAGTACTTC | CASSQLLFQETQYF
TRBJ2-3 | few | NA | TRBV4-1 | TGCGCCAGCAGCCAAGAAGGCTCAGGGCTAGGTCGAGCGGATACGCAGTATTTT | CASSQEGSGLGRADTQYF
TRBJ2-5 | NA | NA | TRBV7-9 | TGTGCCAGCGCCTACCAAGAGACCCAGTACTTC | CASAYQETQYF
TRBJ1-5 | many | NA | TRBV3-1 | TGTGCCAGCAGCCAAGGCCAGATTAGCAATCAGCCCCAGCATTTT | CASSQGQISNQPQHF
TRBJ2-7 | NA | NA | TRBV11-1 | TGTGCCAGCAGCGAAACACGCTGGGACACCTACGAGCAGTACTTC | CASSETRWDTYEQYF
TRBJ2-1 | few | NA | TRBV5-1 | TGCGCCAGCAGCTTGGTCCCAGGAAATGAGCAGTTCTTC | CASSLVPGNEQFF
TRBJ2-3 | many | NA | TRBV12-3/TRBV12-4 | TGTGCCAGCAGTGAAGGACAGTTCGGCGCAGATACGCAGTATTTT | CASSEGQFGADTQYF
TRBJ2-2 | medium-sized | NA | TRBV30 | TGTGCCTGGAGTTTTAGCGGAAACACCGGGGAGCTGTTTTTT | CAWSFSGNTGELFF
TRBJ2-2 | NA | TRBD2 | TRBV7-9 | TGTGCCAGCAGCCATCCAACTAGCGGTGCGAACACCGGGGAGCTGTTTTTT | CASSHPTSGANTGELFF
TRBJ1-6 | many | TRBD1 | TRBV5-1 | TGCGCCAGCAGCCATAGACAGGGCTCCTATAATTCACCCCTCCACTTT | CASSHRQGSYNSPLHF
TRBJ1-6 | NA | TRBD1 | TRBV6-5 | TGTGCCAGCAGTTACCGGACAGGGGACTCACCCCTCCACTTT | CASSYRTGDSPLHF
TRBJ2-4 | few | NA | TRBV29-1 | TGCAGCGCCCGAATGACAGCAGCCAAAAACATTCAGTACTTC | CSARMTAAKNIQYF
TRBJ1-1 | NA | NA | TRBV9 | TGTGCCAGCAGTTTGAACAGACCCCCCTCGGAGGGCATGAACACTGAAGCTTTCTTT | CASSLNRPPSEGMNTEAFF
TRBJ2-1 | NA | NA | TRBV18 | TGTGCCAGCTCACCAAGCCGGGGCGGGGACAATGAGCAGTTCTTC | CASSPSRGGDNEQFF
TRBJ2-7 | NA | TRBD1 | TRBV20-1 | TGCAGTGGAAGTGGAGGCAGGGGGAACGAGCAGTACTTC | CSGSGGRGNEQYF
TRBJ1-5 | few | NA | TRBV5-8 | TGTGCCAGCAGCTTGGCGGGTGATAGCAATCAGCCCCAGCATTTT | CASSLAGDSNQPQHF
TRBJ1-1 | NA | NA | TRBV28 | TGTGCCATCATGATTGGTGGGAGAACTGACACTGAAGCTTTCTTT | CAIMIGGRTDTEAFF
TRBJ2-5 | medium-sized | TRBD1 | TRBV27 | TGTGCCAGCAGGGGACAGGGGTGGGAGACCCAGTACTTC | CASRGQGWETQYF
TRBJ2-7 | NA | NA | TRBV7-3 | TGTGCCAGCAGCTTGTCTATTCCGTACGAGCAGTACTTC | CASSLSIPYEQYF
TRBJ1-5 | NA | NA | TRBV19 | TGTGCCAGTAGTATATCAAACAATCAGCCCCAGCATTTT | CASSISNNQPQHF
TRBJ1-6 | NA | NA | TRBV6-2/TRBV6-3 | TGTGCCAGCATGCGGGGGGGTAATTCACCCCTCCACTTC | CASMRGGNSPLHF
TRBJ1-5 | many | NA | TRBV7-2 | TGTGCCAGCAGCTTATACAATCAGCCCCAGCATTTT | CASSLYNQPQHF
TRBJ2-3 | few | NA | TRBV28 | TGTGCCAGCAGTAGGTGGGACAGCACAGATACGCAGTATTTT | CASSRWDSTDTQYF
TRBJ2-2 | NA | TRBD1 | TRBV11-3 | TGTGCCAGCAGCTCATGGGACAGGGTGAACACCGGGGAGCTGTTTTTT | CASSSWDRVNTGELFF
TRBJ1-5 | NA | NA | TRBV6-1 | TGTGCCAGCAGGGAGGTCGGCAATCAGCCCCAGCATTTT | CASREVGNQPQHF
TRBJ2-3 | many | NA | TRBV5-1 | TGCGCCAGCAGCCCTTACACAGATACGCAGTATTTT | CASSPYTDTQYF
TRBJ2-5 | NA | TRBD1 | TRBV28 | TGTGCCAGCAGTTTGCAGGGGGCCCAAGAGACCCAGTACTTC | CASSLQGAQETQYF
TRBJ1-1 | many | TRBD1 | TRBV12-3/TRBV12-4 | TGTGCCAGCAGGTCGGGACAGCCAAACACTGAAGCTTTCTTT | CASRSGQPNTEAFF
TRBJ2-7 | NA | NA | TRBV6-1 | TGTGCCAGCAGCGCTTCTTGGGGAGACAGAAGCTCCTACGGGCAGTACTTC | CASSASWGDRSSYGQYF